These T cell receptor beta chains were read from a single sample in a study of regulatory T cells in long-lasting Graves disease. Each CDR3 protein is one row after TCRdb ran MiXCR on the multiplex PCR reads. The sample records 420,000 or so distinct CDR3 sequences, 23% being singletons. Sequencing used peripheral blood mononuclear cells (PBMCs), obtained when the disease was refractory, from a patient treated with antithyroid drugs. These TCRs come from a female donor with Graves disease. The CDR3 runs from the conserved cysteine through the conserved F or W. Each record gives: D gene, J gene, V gene, clone size, CDR3 protein, CDR3 DNA. A D gene is named only where the DNA matches it firmly. Size tells how often a clone was seen (once, few, many) or the class of an expanded clone, and some rows leave it out.

NA | TRBJ2-1 | TRBV25-1 | NA | CASSEGIRGRNYSEQFF | TGTGCCAGCAGTGAAGGGATTAGGGGGAGGAATTACAGTGAGCAGTTCTTC
TRBD2 | TRBJ2-7 | TRBV29-1 | NA | CSVEDGGGSYEQYF | TGCAGCGTTGAAGATGGGGGGGGCTCCTACGAGCAGTACTTC
NA | TRBJ1-5 | TRBV20-1 | NA | CSARAVSGREHF | TGCAGTGCTAGAGCTGTGTCTGGGCGGGAGCATTTT
TRBD1 | TRBJ2-6 | TRBV20-1 | few | CSARTSGGNRGANVLTF | TGCAGTGCTAGGACGTCAGGGGGCAATCGTGGGGCCAACGTCCTGACTTTC
NA | TRBJ2-1 | TRBV6-2/TRBV6-3 | NA | CASSETTALQFF | TGTGCCAGCAGTGAGACGACTGCCTTGCAGTTCTTC
NA | TRBJ1-5 | TRBV3-1 | many | CASSQDLGQPQHF | TGTGCCAGCAGCCAAGATCTAGGGCAGCCCCAGCATTTT
NA | TRBJ1-5 | TRBV6-1 | NA | CASSEPGDNQPQHF | TGTGCCAGCAGTGAGCCGGGCGACAATCAGCCCCAGCATTTT
NA | TRBJ1-3 | TRBV7-2 | NA | CASSLVGRNVYSGNTIYF | TGTGCCAGCAGCTTAGTCGGTCGAAACGTTTACTCTGGAAACACCATATATTTT
TRBD1 | TRBJ1-5 | TRBV7-8 | NA | CASSQTGSGQPQHF | TGTGCCAGCAGTCAGACAGGGTCGGGTCAGCCCCAGCATTTT
TRBD1 | TRBJ1-5 | TRBV6-1 | NA | CASSQSQGLEPQHF | TGTGCCAGCAGTCAATCACAGGGGTTGGAACCCCAGCATTTT
NA | TRBJ1-5 | TRBV7-8 | NA | CASSLGDGQPQHF | TGTGCCAGCAGCTTAGGTGACGGTCAGCCCCAGCATTTT
NA | TRBJ1-1 | TRBV28 | many | CASSKRQPNTEAFF | TGTGCCAGCAGTAAACGACAGCCGAACACTGAAGCTTTCTTT
TRBD1 | TRBJ2-4 | TRBV10-3 | NA | CAIRVGQGPMDIQYF | TGTGCCATCAGGGTTGGACAGGGGCCCATGGACATTCAGTACTTC
TRBD1 | TRBJ2-4 | TRBV20-1 | few | CSARDRDRLAKNIQYF | TGCAGTGCTAGAGACCGGGACAGACTAGCCAAAAACATTCAGTACTTC
TRBD2 | TRBJ2-7 | TRBV5-6 | NA | CASSVIAGDEQYF | TGTGCCAGCAGCGTAATCGCGGGGGACGAGCAGTACTTC
NA | TRBJ1-2 | TRBV7-8 | few | CASSLARQERGCTF | TGTGCCAGCAGCTTAGCGAGACAAGAGAGGGGCTGCACCTTC
NA | TRBJ1-2 | TRBV15 | few | CATSRDGGGYGYGYTF | TGTGCCACCAGCAGAGATGGCGGGGGATATGGCTATGGCTACACCTTC
NA | TRBJ2-7 | TRBV5-1 | NA | CASSVGLGTYEQYF | TGCGCCAGCAGCGTGGGACTCGGAACCTACGAGCAGTACTTC
NA | TRBJ1-6 | TRBV10-3 | many | CAISATGLGRGDSPLHF | TGTGCCATCAGCGCCACAGGATTGGGCAGGGGAGATTCACCCCTCCACTTT
NA | TRBJ1-5 | TRBV3-1 | many | CASSQVGGQPQHF | TGTGCCAGCAGCCAAGTTGGCGGTCAGCCCCAGCATTTT
TRBD1 | TRBJ1-1 | TRBV5-1 | NA | CASSPPGRGRTEAFF | TGCGCCAGCAGCCCGCCGGGTAGGGGGCGAACTGAAGCTTTCTTT
TRBD2 | TRBJ2-3 | TRBV18 | NA | CASSHRTISGGYTDTQYF | TGTGCCAGCTCACACAGGACGATAAGCGGGGGATACACAGATACGCAGTATTTT
NA | TRBJ2-7 | TRBV20-1 | NA | CSAKGGEQYF | TGCAGTGCTAAAGGGGGCGAGCAGTACTTC
NA | TRBJ1-6 | TRBV28 | few | CTSSPPRGQTPPLHF | TGTACCAGCAGCCCCCCCAGGGGTCAAACGCCACCCCTCCACTTT
TRBD1 | TRBJ1-2 | TRBV6-5 | few | CASSYSGDRGRGYTF | TGTGCCAGCAGTTACTCGGGGGACAGGGGGCGAGGCTACACCTTC
TRBD1 | TRBJ2-7 | TRBV11-2 | few | CASSMTGYHEQYF | TGTGCCAGCAGCATGACAGGGTACCACGAGCAGTACTTC
TRBD2 | TRBJ2-7 | TRBV6-6 | many | CASSYSTSGTSYEQYF | TGTGCCAGCAGTTACTCGACTAGCGGCACCTCCTACGAGCAGTACTTC
NA | TRBJ1-2 | TRBV24-1 | many | CATSEPGYYGYTF | TGTGCCACCAGTGAACCAGGGTACTATGGCTACACCTTC
NA | TRBJ2-7 | TRBV4-3 | NA | CASSQDVGLPGEQYF | TGCGCCAGCAGCCAAGACGTCGGCCTCCCAGGCGAGCAGTACTTC
NA | TRBJ1-1 | TRBV7-2 | few | CASSSDLMNTEAFF | TGTGCCAGCAGCTCAGACCTAATGAACACTGAAGCTTTCTTT
NA | TRBJ2-5 | TRBV12-3/TRBV12-4 | NA | CASSLQQAIQETQYF | TGTGCCAGCAGTTTACAACAGGCAATCCAAGAGACCCAGTACTTC
TRBD2 | TRBJ2-1 | TRBV6-2/TRBV6-3 | NA | CASSETSTYNEQFF | TGTGCCAGCAGTGAGACTAGCACCTACAATGAGCAGTTCTTC
NA | TRBJ2-7 | TRBV5-1 | NA | CASSLVQTFGEQYF | TGCGCCAGCAGCTTGGTTCAGACCTTTGGCGAGCAGTACTTC
TRBD1 | TRBJ1-2 | TRBV7-9 | NA | CASSLGQGPTQGYTF | TGTGCCAGCAGCCTGGGACAGGGCCCGACACAAGGCTACACCTTC
NA | TRBJ2-7 | TRBV28 | many | CASSLIGSYEQYF | TGTGCCAGCAGTTTGATAGGCTCCTACGAGCAGTACTTC
NA | TRBJ1-5 | TRBV15 | few | CATSRDRERQPQHF | TGTGCCACCAGCAGAGACAGAGAGCGGCAGCCCCAGCATTTT
NA | TRBJ2-7 | TRBV6-1 | few | CASTHRSYEQYF | TGTGCCAGCACCCATCGTTCCTACGAGCAGTACTTC
NA | TRBJ2-1 | TRBV28 | NA | CASSLRGLPLNEQFF | TGTGCCAGCAGTCTCAGAGGGCTTCCCCTCAATGAGCAGTTCTTC
NA | TRBJ2-7 | TRBV7-3 | NA | CASSHGAGEQYF | TGTGCCAGCAGTCACGGGGCGGGGGAGCAGTACTTC
NA | TRBJ1-5 | TRBV10-3 | many | CAISEEAPSNQPQHF | TGTGCCATCAGTGAAGAGGCACCGAGCAATCAGCCCCAGCATTTT
TRBD2 | TRBJ2-3 | TRBV7-9 | once | CASSPAGGADTQYF | TGTGCCAGCAGCCCAGCGGGAGGAGCTGATACGCAGTATTTT
NA | TRBJ2-7 | TRBV24-1 | NA | CATSDTTRGEIYEQYF | TGTGCCACCAGTGATACCACGAGGGGCGAGATCTACGAGCAGTACTTC
NA | TRBJ1-1 | TRBV28 | many | CASSPSVRVTMNTEAFF | TGTGCCAGCAGTCCATCTGTGCGTGTAACCATGAACACTGAAGCTTTCTTT
TRBD2 | TRBJ2-7 | TRBV20-1 | many | CSAGTSGASYEQYF | TGCAGTGCGGGGACTAGCGGGGCCTCCTACGAGCAGTACTTC
NA | TRBJ2-7 | TRBV27 | many | CASKGTYPYEQYF | TGTGCCAGCAAGGGGACCTATCCCTACGAGCAGTACTTC
TRBD2 | TRBJ2-6 | TRBV19 | NA | CASSRRTSGIGGANVLTF | TGTGCCAGTAGTCGCCGGACTAGCGGGATAGGTGGGGCCAACGTCCTGACTTTC
NA | TRBJ2-4 | TRBV19 | NA | CASSLSHVPKNIQYF | TGTGCCAGTAGCCTTAGTCATGTCCCCAAAAACATTCAGTACTTC
TRBD1 | TRBJ1-1 | TRBV28 | many | CASRSTGEKEAFF | TGTGCCAGCAGATCAACAGGGGAAAAAGAAGCTTTCTTT
TRBD2 | TRBJ2-2 | TRBV24-1 | NA | CATGATVGTSDITGELFF | TGTGCCACGGGGGCCACAGTCGGGACTAGCGACATCACCGGGGAGCTGTTTTTT
NA | TRBJ1-2 | TRBV20-1 | NA | CSARDPDPFYGYTF | TGCAGTGCTAGAGACCCGGACCCTTTCTATGGCTACACCTTC
TRBD2 | TRBJ2-7 | TRBV11-2 | many | CASSLTGSGRNEQYF | TGTGCCAGCAGCTTAACCGGGAGCGGGAGAAACGAGCAGTACTTC
NA | TRBJ2-3 | TRBV7-2 | NA | CASSNSRTTADTQYF | TGTGCCAGCAGCAATAGCAGGACCACCGCGGATACGCAGTATTTT
TRBD2 | TRBJ2-7 | TRBV6-1 | few | CASSYGREAYEQYF | TGTGCCAGCAGTTACGGGCGGGAGGCGTACGAGCAGTACTTC